This T cell receptor (beta chain) derives from a study of early T cells in non-severe SARS-CoV-2 infection. Study at large: Chains were unpaired, as sequencing was done on bulk RNA from unsorted whole blood.

V gave up 4 bases and J gave up 2 bases, with 11 bases separating them. In germline, CDR1 is GTSNPN, CDR2 SVGIG (reference sequence). The CDR3 runs to 13 residues. This clonotype was counted at least ten times. cDNA molecules, individually, were tagged with unique molecular identifiers. A single record per CDR3 protein comes from TCRdb applying MiXCR to the 5' RACE reads. The profile shows about 84,000 distinct CDR3 sequences, about an eighth of them singletons. This rearrangement joins TRBV30 to TRBJ1-2; no clear D gene. Input material: whole blood. This receptor was taken from an adult who was a healthcare worker with PCR-confirmed SARS-CoV-2 infection or an uninfected control (not recorded which). The CDR3 DNA reads as TGTGCCTGGAAGAAGTGGCCCAACTATGGCTACACCTTC. It translates to CAWKKWPNYGYTF.